What follows are 30 T cell receptor beta chains derived from one specimen sequenced in a study of spatial heterogeneity in lung cancer. Study-level points and caveats: Within tumors, counts of expanded alpha and beta TCRs tracked tumor mutation counts.

No antigen has been assigned to these receptors. Each CDR3 protein is one row after TCRdb ran MiXCR on the 5' RACE reads. The repertoire includes 4,000 or so distinct CDR3 sequences, approximately 9.8% of them detected once, and 28% sits in the top ten. Time point denoted: sample taken at primary tumor resection. The starting material was lung tumor tissue, obtained at surgery. All receptors come from a male donor with early-stage non-small cell lung cancer.

Comments on this clonotype: Little can be read into the size of this beta chain, an off-target read in a library designed for alpha chains. This chain uses TRBV25-1 with TRBJ1-5; no clear D. V lost 4 bases, J lost 4 bases, and 8 bases lay in between. Germline CDR1 MGHDK, CDR2 SYGVNS. This CDR3 region has 13 residues. CDR3 in DNA: TGTGCCAGCAGTGGAGGGTATAATCAGCCCCAGCATTTT. Amino acid sequence: CASSGGYNQPQHF.

This clonotype showed up many times. This beta chain is a stray sequence in a library constructed for alpha chains; its clone size is not meaningful. The chain joins TRBV12-3 or TRBV12-4 to TRBJ2-2; TRBD1 or TRBD2 may be the D gene (5 bases each). The CDR3 extends over 13 amino acids. The ends were cut back, 6 bases at V and 6 bases at J, with 11 bases in the middle. The CDR3 reads CASRWDGPGELFF. In DNA, the CDR3 is TGTGCCAGCAGATGGGACGGTCCCGGGGAGCTGTTTTTT.

This clonotype appeared a few times. The library was prepared for alpha chains; this beta chain is a stray read, so its frequency means little. The chain carries TRBV12-3 or TRBV12-4 and TRBJ2-2; D gene uncertain. The CDR3 is 12 residues long. V dropped 6 bases and J dropped 1 base, with 3 bases sitting between them. As DNA, the CDR3 is TGTGCCAGCAGAAGGAACACCGGGGAGCTGTTTTTT. Amino acids: CASRRNTGELFF.

This clonotype is medium-sized in the sample. Since it is a stray read in a library aimed at alpha chains, this beta chain has a size that is not meaningful. The gene calls are TRBV10-3 and TRBJ1-6; D is uncertain. V dropped 3 bases and J dropped 9 bases, with 9 bases sitting between them. This CDR3 is 13 amino acids long. From germline, CDR1 is ENHRY and CDR2 SYGVKD. Written as DNA, the CDR3 is TGTGCCATCAGTGACGTTTCGGGTTCACCCCTCCACTTT. Translating gives CAISDVSGSPLHF.

Notes on this clonotype: The library was built for alpha chains, so this beta chain is an off-target read and its size means little. This chain uses TRBV7-2 with TRBJ2-3; D might be TRBD1 or TRBD2, each matching 5 bases. There are 14 residues in the CDR3. CDR1 is SGHTA and CDR2 is FQGNSA in the germline V gene. Trimming cost V 5 bases and J 4 bases, with 13 bases left between them. This chain's CDR3 is CASSPTVGADTQYF. The CDR3 DNA reads TGTGCCAGCAGCCCGACAGTGGGGGCAGATACGCAGTATTTT.

By sample fraction, this clonotype is medium-sized. This beta chain was picked up by a library intended for alpha chains and is off target, so its count carries little meaning. This rearrangement joins TRBV7-9 to TRBJ2-7, with D uncertain. This CDR3 has 12 amino acids. Germline V CDR1 and CDR2: SEHNR, FQNEAQ (reference sequence). Trimming removed 5 bases from V and 2 bases from J, with 7 bases in between. The CDR3 spells CASSGSPYEQYF. In DNA, the CDR3 is TGTGCCAGCAGCGGAAGCCCCTACGAGCAGTACTTC.

Ten or more counts support this clonotype. This beta chain is an off-target read within a library intended for alpha chains, so its frequency means little. The chain has TRBV29-1 and TRBJ1-2, with a tentative D call TRBD1 (5 bases). The CDR3 has 15 amino acids. Trimming stripped 0 bases from V and 0 bases from J, with 11 bases between. The germline gives CDR1 SQVTM, CDR2 ANQGSEA. Here the CDR3 reads CSVEDKGRANYGYTF. The CDR3 DNA follows: TGCAGCGTTGAAGATAAGGGCAGGGCTAACTATGGCTACACCTTC.

This clonotype occurred many times. This beta chain lies outside the target of a library built for alpha chains; its clone size means little. The J gene is TRBJ1-2, the V gene TRBV27, with D possibly being TRBD1 (6 bases). V lost 0 bases and J 6 bases, leaving 14 bases between the germline ends. Germline V gene lookup returns CDR1 MNHEY and CDR2 SMNVEV (reference sequence). The CDR3 consists of 15 residues. CDR3 DNA sequence: TGTGCCAGCAGTTTATCTTCCGTACAGGGAAATGGCTACACCTTC. Translation: CASSLSSVQGNGYTF.

This clonotype counts as medium-sized. Being off target in a library aimed at alpha chains, this beta chain has a size of little meaning. The V gene is TRBV30, the J gene TRBJ2-5; D possibly corresponds to TRBD1 (6 bases). Trimming left V 5 bases short and J 1 base short, with 14 bases between. Germline CDR1 is GTSNPN and CDR2 is SVGIG (reference sequence). The CDR3 consists of 14 residues. The CDR3 DNA reads as TGTGCCTGGGAACGACAGGCGGTCCAAGAGACCCAGTACTTC. Amino acid sequence: CAWERQAVQETQYF.

For this clonotype: This beta chain is an unintended read in a library built for alpha chains; its size means little. This rearrangement joins TRBV20-1 to TRBJ2-3; D ambiguous. CDR1 is DFQATT, CDR2 SNEGSKA, per germline (reference sequence). This CDR3 comprises 14 residues. V lost 3 bases, J lost 5 bases, and 15 bases lay in between. The CDR3 loop reads CSASPQTHEDTQYF. CDR3 nucleotide sequence: TGCAGTGCTAGTCCCCAAACCCATGAAGATACGCAGTATTTT.

Concerning this clonotype itself: A library made for alpha chains picked up this beta chain off target, so its size means little. J is TRBJ2-4 and V is TRBV19, with a tentative D call TRBD2 (5 bases). This CDR3 is 13 amino acids long. Germline assignment: CDR1 LNHDA and CDR2 SQIVND (reference sequence). Trimming cost V 3 bases and J 6 bases, with 9 bases left between them. CDR3 amino acids: CASSINRGNIQYF. DNA of the CDR3: TGTGCCAGTAGTATCAATCGGGGAAACATTCAGTACTTC.

By proportion, this clonotype is medium-sized. Within a library made for alpha chains, this beta chain is off target, and its count is uninformative. The V and J genes are TRBV7-9 and TRBJ2-3, with TRBD1 as a possible D gene (6 bases). This CDR3 is built from 14 residues. V lost 6 bases and J lost 0, with 10 bases in between. Germline CDR1 and CDR2: SEHNR and FQNEAQ (reference sequence). CDR3 nucleotide sequence: TGTGCCAGCAGTCGTACAGGGAGCACAGATACGCAGTATTTT. Translating gives CASSRTGSTDTQYF.

This clonotype was counted ten times or more. This beta chain lies outside the target of a library built for alpha chains; its clone size means little. The chain couples TRBV7-2 to TRBJ2-1; a possible D gene is TRBD2 (5 bases). CDR1 is SGHTA, CDR2 FQGNSA, per germline. This CDR3 has 16 amino acids. V lost 5 bases, J lost 8 bases, and 22 bases lay in between. DNA of the CDR3: TGTGCCAGCAGCCCGACCCCGGGCCCTGTTAGCGATGAGCAGTTCTTC. This sequence encodes CASSPTPGPVSDEQFF.

This clonotype was recorded at least ten times. This beta chain appears as a stray read in a library generated for alpha chains; its size is not informative. The rearrangement links TRBV7-8 to TRBJ2-1, with 10 bases fitting TRBD2. Per the germline V gene, CDR1 is SGHVS and CDR2 is FQNEAQ. The CDR3 contains 16 residues. V lost 3 bases, J lost 3 bases, and 5 bases stayed unmatched. DNA for the CDR3: TGTGCCAGCAGCTTTCAGCTAGCGGGAGACTACAATGAGCAGTTCTTC. This translates into CASSFQLAGDYNEQFF.

This clonotype has just a few counts. The library was prepared for alpha chains; this beta chain is a stray read, so its frequency means little. V gene TRBV15 combines with J gene TRBJ2-3; no definite D call. Germline loops: CDR1 LNHNV, CDR2 YYDKDF (reference sequence). CDR3 length equals 14 residues. V lost 0 bases to trimming and J lost 6 bases, with 10 bases between them. CDR3 coding DNA: TGTGCCACCAGCAGAGATCGCCTGTTGGATACGCAGTATTTT. Protein sequence: CATSRDRLLDTQYF.

This clonotype was detected ten times or more. This beta chain came through as a stray read in a library set up for alpha chains, and its size says little. V usage is TRBV12-3 or TRBV12-4 and J usage is TRBJ1-3; unclear D gene. The V and J ends lost 5 bases and 4 bases respectively, with 9 bases between them. The CDR3 has 13 amino acids. CDR3 region: CASSRPSGNTIYF. In nucleotides, the CDR3 is TGTGCCAGCAGTCGCCCCTCAGGAAACACCATATATTTT.

This clonotype was seen more than once but under ten times. The library was prepared for alpha chains; this beta chain is a stray read, so its frequency means little. The chain recombines TRBV20-1 with TRBJ2-3; 12 bases align to TRBD2. CDR3 size: 14 residues. Germline V lookup: CDR1 DFQATT, CDR2 SNEGSKA (reference sequence). Losses at the gene ends were 2 bases for V and 5 bases for J; bases not matched to a gene: 2. CDR3 bases: TGCAGTGCTAGACGGACTAGCGGGGTAGATACGCAGTATTTT. Protein: CSARRTSGVDTQYF.

Notes on this clonotype: Because the library targeted alpha chains, this beta chain is an off-target read whose size means little. V gene TRBV30 combines with J gene TRBJ1-5; 8 bases line up with TRBD1. The CDR3 is made up of 14 amino acids. Germline CDR1 reads GTSNPN; CDR2 reads SVGIG (reference sequence). Losses at the gene ends were 3 bases for V and 0 bases for J; bases not matched to a gene: 1. CDR3 region: CAWRQGDSNQPQHF. The DNA of the CDR3 is TGTGCCTGGAGACAGGGGGATAGCAATCAGCCCCAGCATTTT.

This clonotype was counted ten times or more. Relative to the germline gene, one junction end is altered; a read error may explain this. This beta chain turned up in a library designed for alpha chains; as an off-target read, its abundance says little. The chain's CDR3 is CASSISTGVGGLNTEAFF. DNA for the CDR3: TGTGCCAGCAGTATATCGACAGGGGTAGGGGGTCTGAACACTGAAGCTTTCTTT. The chain carries TRBV27 and TRBJ1-1, with TRBD1 matching 8 bases. The CDR3 has 18 residues. Germline CDR1 MNHEY, CDR2 SMNVEV (reference sequence).

Points on this clonotype: Little can be read into the size of this beta chain, an off-target read in a library designed for alpha chains. V is TRBV20-1 and J is TRBJ2-3; 7 bases align to TRBD1. Germline V lookup: CDR1 DFQATT, CDR2 SNEGSKA (reference sequence). There are 15 residues in the CDR3. Unmatched junction bases numbered 8, after V lost 0 bases and J lost 5 bases. The CDR3 loop is CSARELKGAGDTQYF. The CDR3 DNA reads as TGCAGTGCTAGAGAGCTAAAGGGGGCAGGAGATACGCAGTATTTT.

By sample share, this clonotype is medium-sized. Since it is a stray read in a library aimed at alpha chains, this beta chain has a size that is not meaningful. The chain combines TRBV6-6 with TRBJ1-5; tentatively, D is TRBD1 (5 bases). Germline V lookup: CDR1 MNHNY, CDR2 SVGAGI (reference sequence). The V and J ends lost 5 bases and 0 bases respectively, with 20 bases between them. CDR3 length: 18 residues. In DNA, the CDR3 is TGTGCCAGCAGTCCCGGGGGAATGGCTCAAAATAGCAATCAGCCCCAGCATTTT. As protein: CASSPGGMAQNSNQPQHF.

This clonotype appeared many times. Because the library targeted alpha chains, this beta chain is an off-target read whose size means little. This chain uses TRBV12-3 or TRBV12-4 with TRBJ2-2; unclear D gene. The CDR3 spans 14 residues. With 7 bases removed from V and 0 bases from J, the gap between germline ends came to 9 bases. CDR3 coding DNA: TGTGCCAGCACCCCTCAAGCGAACACCGGGGAGCTGTTTTTT. Translation gives CASTPQANTGELFF.

This clonotype has at least ten counts. Since the library was made to target alpha chains, this beta chain is a stray read and its abundance is not meaningful. The V call is TRBV4-2, the J call TRBJ2-3; TRBD2 matches 9 bases. Losses at the gene ends were 4 bases for V and 2 bases for J; bases not matched to a gene: 7. Germline V lookup: CDR1 LGHNA, CDR2 YNFKEQ. The CDR3 runs to 16 residues. The CDR3 spells CASSPRTSEYTDTQYF. CDR3 sequence (DNA): TGTGCCAGCAGCCCCCGGACTAGCGAATACACAGATACGCAGTATTTT.

With regard to this clonotype: This beta chain slipped into a library made for alpha chains as a stray read, so its size is not meaningful. The chain has TRBV7-4 and TRBJ2-5; 10 bases agree with TRBD2. Germline-derived CDR1 and CDR2 are SGHVT and SQSDAQ. The length of the CDR3 is 15 residues. Germline trimming cut 5 bases from V and 5 bases from J; bases unmatched to any gene: 8. The CDR3 DNA reads as TGTGCCAGCAGCGCCGGTCTAGCGGGAGTGGAGACCCAGTACTTC. Translation: CASSAGLAGVETQYF.

This clonotype was detected many times. This beta chain is an unintended read in a library built for alpha chains; its size means little. This chain connects TRBV27 to TRBJ1-5, with 7 bases matching TRBD1. Germline-derived CDR1 and CDR2 are MNHEY and SMNVEV (reference sequence). The CDR3 extends over 17 amino acids. Losses at the gene ends were 3 bases for V and 4 bases for J; bases not matched to a gene: 12. This chain's CDR3 is CASSFGSGRGINQPQHF. CDR3 in DNA: TGTGCCAGCAGTTTCGGGTCTGGCAGGGGGATAAATCAGCCCCAGCATTTT.

This clonotype was seen a handful of times. This beta chain is an off-target read within a library intended for alpha chains, so its frequency means little. V gene TRBV4-3 combines with J gene TRBJ2-7, with 7 bases fitting TRBD1. V gave up 0 bases and J gave up 2 bases; unmatched junction bases: 4. The CDR3 spans 15 residues. CDR1 is LGHNA and CDR2 is YSLEER in the germline V gene. DNA for the CDR3: TGCGCCAGCAGCCAAGATTACAGGGGCGCCTACGAGCAGTACTTC. Its protein product is CASSQDYRGAYEQYF.

There are many counts of this clonotype. Because the library targeted alpha chains, this beta chain is an off-target read whose size means little. The rearrangement links TRBV2 to TRBJ2-1; TRBD2 aligns across 8 bases. Germline V gene lookup returns CDR1 SNHLY and CDR2 FYNNEI. This CDR3 is built from 14 residues. Losses at the gene ends were 4 bases for V and 3 bases for J; bases not matched to a gene: 2. The CDR3 region is CASSGTSYYNEQFF. The CDR3 DNA sequence: TGTGCCAGCAGTGGGACTAGCTACTACAATGAGCAGTTCTTC.

This clonotype has only a few counts. This beta chain lies outside the target of a library built for alpha chains; its clone size means little. This chain connects TRBV3-1 to TRBJ1-6; no clear D gene. Trimming stripped 4 bases from V and 13 bases from J, with 11 bases between. The CDR3 loop spans 12 amino acids. Looked up from germline, CDR1 is LGHDT and CDR2 is YNNKEL (reference sequence). Here the CDR3 DNA reads TGTGCCAGCAGCCGGGAGGCCACTCCCCTCCACTTT. It translates to CASSREATPLHF.

This clonotype came up many times. The size of this beta chain means little, since it is a stray read in a library made for alpha chains. The CDR3 is CASSYGWREEKLFF. The CDR3 nucleotides are TGTGCCAGCAGTTACGGATGGCGAGAGGAAAAACTGTTTTTT. V and J are TRBV6-5 and TRBJ1-4; D not certain. Germline V gives CDR1 MNHEY, CDR2 SVGAGI. The CDR3 is 14 residues long. The V end lost 2 bases, the J end lost 8 bases, and 12 bases lay between the germline ends.

About this clonotype itself: Because this beta chain is a stray read in a library intended to capture alpha chains, its abundance should not be given much weight. The chain recombines TRBV10-3 with TRBJ2-3; perhaps TRBD2 as D (5 bases). The V gene lost 8 bases and the J gene lost 15 bases, with 12 bases spanning the gap. There are 9 residues in the CDR3. The germline gives CDR1 ENHRY, CDR2 SYGVKD. CDR3 sequence reads: CAIVRGRYF. The CDR3 nucleotides are TGTGCCATCGTTAGAGGGAGATATTTT.